The 20 T cell receptor beta chains below come from one sample, sequenced in a study of cytomegalovirus exposure and HLA in healthy donors. The primer mix had 60 Vbeta and 13 Jbeta primers. Clones were read by immunoSEQ multiplex PCR, and TCRdb kept only the in-frame ones, dropping some. The table lists about 130,000 clones, more than 75% of them singletons. The sequenced material came from PBMCs. The receptors originated from a woman aged 60-70 years in good health and CMV-seropositive.

CDR3 nucleotide sequence: TGTGCCAGCAGCTACCAGGGGAGGGGCCAGAGATCATCCTATGGCTACACCTTC. Amino acids: CASSYQGRGQRSSYGYTF. This rearrangement joins TRBV7-8 to TRBJ1-2; tentative D call: TRBD1 (6 bases). The CDR3 runs 18 residues. V was pared by 4 bases and J by 4 bases, with 25 bases between. Looked up from germline, CDR1 is SGHVS and CDR2 is FQNEAQ. Variable domain in full (rest from reference TRBV7-8 and TRBJ1-2): GAGVSQSPRYKVAKRGQDVALRCDPISGHVSLFWYQQALGQGPEFLTYFQNEAQLDKSGLPSDRFFAERPEGSVSTLKIQRTQQEDSAVYLCASSYQGRGQRSSYGYTFGSGTRLTVV.

The chain is built from TRBV19 and TRBJ1-5, with D hard to call. The CDR3 runs 15 residues. V lost 1 base to trimming and J lost 4 bases, with 11 bases between them. In germline, CDR1 is LNHDA, CDR2 SQIVND (reference sequence). CDR3 sequence reads: CASSIVNRENQPQHF. In DNA form, the CDR3 reads TGTGCCAGTAGTATAGTTAACAGAGAAAATCAGCCCCAGCATTTT.

The rearrangement joins TRBV4-2 to TRBJ2-5; D ambiguous. V lost 0 bases and J 5 bases, leaving 13 bases between the germline ends. There are 15 residues in the CDR3. Germline V gene lookup returns CDR1 LGHNA and CDR2 YNFKEQ. The CDR3 region has the DNA TGTGCCAGCAGCCAAGATTTGCAGGTCTGGGAGACCCAGTACTTC. The encoded protein is CASSQDLQVWETQYF.

The chain carries TRBV6-5 and TRBJ1-4; 7 nucleotides match TRBD1. The V gene end was trimmed by 5 bases and the J gene end by 5 bases; junction bases not matched to a gene: 8. The V gene's germline CDR1 is MNHEY and CDR2 SVGAGI. This CDR3 region has 15 residues. The CDR3 nucleotides read TGTGCCAGCAGTGCAGACAGGGTGGGGAATGAAAAACTGTTTTTT. It yields the protein CASSADRVGNEKLFF.

This clone was observed once. The CDR3 protein is CAWSPLDRDTEAFF. CDR3 nucleotide sequence: TGTGCCTGGAGTCCATTGGACAGGGACACTGAAGCTTTCTTT. V gene TRBV30 combines with J gene TRBJ1-1; 8 bases fit TRBD1. Losses at the gene ends were 2 bases for V and 3 bases for J; bases not matched to a gene: 5. The CDR3 is made up of 14 amino acids. Germline CDR1 GTSNPN, CDR2 SVGIG (reference sequence). Full variable domain (missing parts from reference TRBV30 and TRBJ1-1): SQTIHQWPATLVQPVGSPLSLECTVEGTSNPNLYWYRQAAGRGLQLLFYSVGIGQISSEVPQNLSASRPQDRQFILSSKKLLLSDSGFYLCAWSPLDRDTEAFFGQGTRLTVV.

The rearrangement links TRBV5-6 to TRBJ1-5; perhaps TRBD1 as D (6 bases). The germline V gene encodes CDR1 SGHDT and CDR2 YYEEEE. Trimming shortened V by 2 bases and J by 8 bases, and 14 bases separated the two germline ends. This CDR3 spans 14 amino acids. DNA of the CDR3: TGTGCCAGCAGCTTACGGGGGGGCGGGGAGCCCCAGCATTTT. This encodes CASSLRGGGEPQHF.

In the case of this clone: A junction end diverges from the germline sequence, so it may reflect a read error. The chain joins TRBV6-6 to TRBJ2-7; 9 nucleotides line up with TRBD2. The CDR3 spans 15 residues. Per the germline V gene, CDR1 is MNHNY and CDR2 is SVGAGI (reference sequence). The CDR3 DNA follows: TGTGCCAGCAGGCCCTCTGTAGCGGGGGTCTACGGGCAGTACTTC. Amino acids: CASRPSVAGVYGQYF.

This clone was detected only a few times. The chain links TRBV29-1 to TRBJ1-3; D might be TRBD1 (5 bases). The CDR3 runs 11 residues. Germline V gene data show CDR1 as SQVTM and CDR2 as ANQGSEA. The V end was cut by 3 bases, the J end by 8 bases, with 8 bases between. The CDR3 DNA reads as TGCAGCGTTGACCAGGGTGACACCATATATTTT. It is translated as CSVDQGDTIYF.

This chain connects TRBV6-1 to TRBJ2-3; maybe TRBD1 (6 bases). Germline CDR1 reads MNHNS; CDR2 reads SASEGT. V lost 10 bases, J lost 4 bases, and 21 bases lay in between. The CDR3 is 15 residues long. The CDR3 protein is CAIRSLQGPADTQYF. The CDR3, as DNA: TGTGCCATCCGTTCGTTACAGGGCCCGGCAGATACGCAGTATTTT.

This clone appeared once. The chain recombines TRBV9 with TRBJ2-7; 7 bases map to TRBD2. Looked up from germline, CDR1 is SGDLS and CDR2 is YYNGEE. The V gene end was trimmed by 0 bases and the J gene end by 4 bases; junction bases not matched to a gene: 7. This CDR3 is built from 15 residues. DNA for the CDR3: TGTGCCAGCAGCGTAGGAACTTACGGGGGGTACGAGCAGTACTTC. Translation gives CASSVGTYGGYEQYF.

The gene calls are TRBV7-8 and TRBJ1-1; 11 nucleotides match TRBD1. Germline CDR1 and CDR2: SGHVS and FQNEAQ. This CDR3 is 16 amino acids long. J gave up 4 bases and V 2 bases, and 6 bases lay outside the gene matches. The DNA for the CDR3 is TGTGCCAGCAGCTTAAGCCCGGGACAGGGGGTCACTGAAGCTTTCTTT. Translation: CASSLSPGQGVTEAFF.

The CDR3 nucleotides read TGTGCCTGGTCTTCGAGGGACAATCAGCCCCAGCATTTT. Encoded protein: CAWSSRDNQPQHF. The chain joins TRBV30 to TRBJ1-5; D unresolved. Germline loops: CDR1 GTSNPN, CDR2 SVGIG (reference sequence). Trimming removed 5 bases at V and 3 bases at J, with 11 bases between. CDR3 size: 13 residues.

The J gene is TRBJ2-3, the V gene TRBV9; 12 nucleotides line up with TRBD1. Unmatched junction bases numbered 8, after V lost 5 bases and J lost 4 bases. The CDR3 covers 16 residues. Germline V gene sequence: CDR1 SGDLS, CDR2 YYNGEE. The CDR3 nucleotides are TGTGCCAGCAGACCACCGGGACAGGGGGCCTCAGATACGCAGTATTTT. Protein: CASRPPGQGASDTQYF.

The V call is TRBV19, the J call TRBJ2-2, with 11 bases that match TRBD1. Germline values: CDR1 LNHDA, CDR2 SQIVND (reference sequence). V lost 1 base, J lost 4 bases, and 5 bases stayed unmatched. This CDR3 contains 17 residues. In DNA form, the CDR3 reads TGTGCCAGTAGTATAGGAGGACAGGGGGCGGTCACCGGGGAGCTGTTTTTT. It translates to CASSIGGQGAVTGELFF.

This sequence joins TRBV5-1 and TRBJ2-7; 8 bases align to TRBD1. Germline V gives CDR1 SGHRS, CDR2 YFSETQ. CDR3 length: 13 amino acids. J gave up 6 bases and V 4 bases, and 6 bases lay outside the gene matches. The CDR3 nucleotides read TGCGCCAGCAGCCAGGACAGGGTGGGCGAGCAGTACTTC. This gives the protein CASSQDRVGEQYF.

There are a few counts of this clone. V gene TRBV27 combines with J gene TRBJ2-1; a weak D match, TRBD1 (7 bases). The V gene's germline CDR1 is MNHEY and CDR2 SMNVEV (reference sequence). Deletions cut 3 bases from V and 7 bases from J, with 10 bases between. This CDR3 has 13 amino acids. CDR3 residues: CASSFRGRNEQFF. The CDR3 bases are TGTGCCAGCAGTTTCAGGGGGAGGAATGAGCAGTTCTTC.

A few counts support this clone. The chain recombines TRBV2 with TRBJ2-5; no clear D. Germline loops: CDR1 SNHLY, CDR2 FYNNEI. Trimming took off 7 bases at V and 4 bases at J, with 4 bases between the two ends. The CDR3 extends over 10 amino acids. The CDR3 DNA follows: TGTGCCAGCATGCGAGAGACCCAGTACTTC. Translating it yields CASMRETQYF.

This clone was observed a few times. The chain couples TRBV6-1 to TRBJ2-1, with 10 bases identical to TRBD2. V dropped 8 bases and J dropped 7; count of bases not matched to a gene: 8. In germline, CDR1 is MNHNS, CDR2 SASEGT. The length of the CDR3 is 14 residues. The CDR3 is CASQQREGLNEQFF. The CDR3 nucleotides are TGTGCCAGCCAACAGCGGGAGGGCCTTAATGAGCAGTTCTTC.

The chain couples TRBV28 to TRBJ2-1; TRBD2 aligns across 7 bases. The CDR3 has 13 residues. V gave up 7 bases and J gave up 8 bases; unmatched junction bases: 8. Germline CDR1 is MDHEN and CDR2 is SYDVKM. This CDR3 is CASISSGWDEQFF. In DNA form, the CDR3 reads TGTGCCAGCATCTCTAGCGGCTGGGATGAGCAGTTCTTC.

This chain uses TRBV7-2 with TRBJ2-3; 15 positions match TRBD2. The V and J ends lost 4 bases and 11 bases, in that order; junction bases with no gene match: 13. The CDR3 contains 17 residues. Germline-derived CDR1 and CDR2 are SGHTA and FQGNSA. CDR3 coding DNA: TGTGCCAGCAGCTCAAAGGGACTAGCGGGGGGCATCTCGAAGCAGTATTTT. Translation gives CASSSKGLAGGISKQYF. Full variable domain (missing parts from reference TRBV7-2 and TRBJ2-3): GAGVSQSPSNKVTEKGKDVELRCDPISGHTALYWYRQSLGQGLEFLIYFQGNSAPDKSGLPSDRFSAERTGGSVSTLTIQRTQQEDSAVYLCASSSKGLAGGISKQYFGPGTRLTVL.